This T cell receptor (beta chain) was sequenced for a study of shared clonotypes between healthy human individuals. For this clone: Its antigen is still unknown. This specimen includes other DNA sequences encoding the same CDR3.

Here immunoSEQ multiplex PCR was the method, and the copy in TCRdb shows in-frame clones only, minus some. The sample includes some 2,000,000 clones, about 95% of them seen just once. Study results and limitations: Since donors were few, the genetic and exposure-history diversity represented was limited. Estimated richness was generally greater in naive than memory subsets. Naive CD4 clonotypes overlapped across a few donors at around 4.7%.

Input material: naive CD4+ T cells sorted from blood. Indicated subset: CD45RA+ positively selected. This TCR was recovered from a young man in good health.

The DNA of the CDR3 is TGCGCCAGCAGCCTTGGGCAGGGCCTCTATGGCTACACCTTC. Its protein product is CASSLGQGLYGYTF. The chain links TRBV5-1 to TRBJ1-2; D perhaps matches TRBD1 (5 bases). Germline V gives CDR1 SGHRS, CDR2 YFSETQ. The CDR3 is 14 residues long. The germline V and J ends were trimmed by 4 bases and 4 bases, with 14 bases remaining between them.